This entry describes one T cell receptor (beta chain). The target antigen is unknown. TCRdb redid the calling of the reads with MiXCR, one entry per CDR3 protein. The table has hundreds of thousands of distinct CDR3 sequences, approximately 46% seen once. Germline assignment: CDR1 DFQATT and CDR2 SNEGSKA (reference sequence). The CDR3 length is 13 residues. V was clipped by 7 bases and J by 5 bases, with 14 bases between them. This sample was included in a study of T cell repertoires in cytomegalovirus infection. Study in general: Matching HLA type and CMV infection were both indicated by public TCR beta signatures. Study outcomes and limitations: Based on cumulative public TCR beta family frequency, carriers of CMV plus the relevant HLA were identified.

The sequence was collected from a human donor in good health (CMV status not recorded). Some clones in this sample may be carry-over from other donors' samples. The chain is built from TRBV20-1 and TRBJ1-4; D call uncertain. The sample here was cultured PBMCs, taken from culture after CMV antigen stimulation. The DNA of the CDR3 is TGCAGTGTCCTCGGAAGGGAAAATGAAAAACTGTTTTTT. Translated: CSVLGRENEKLFF.